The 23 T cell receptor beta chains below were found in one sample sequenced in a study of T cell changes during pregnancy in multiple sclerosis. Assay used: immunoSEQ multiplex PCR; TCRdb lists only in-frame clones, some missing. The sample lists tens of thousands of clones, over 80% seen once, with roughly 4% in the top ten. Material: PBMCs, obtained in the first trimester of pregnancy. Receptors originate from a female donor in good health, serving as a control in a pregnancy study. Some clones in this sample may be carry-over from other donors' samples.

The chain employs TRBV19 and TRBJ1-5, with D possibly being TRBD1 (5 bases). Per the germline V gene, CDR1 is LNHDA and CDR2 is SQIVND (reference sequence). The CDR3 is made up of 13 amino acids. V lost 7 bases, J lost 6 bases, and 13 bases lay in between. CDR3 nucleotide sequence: TGTGCCAGTAATAAGGCAGGGCGTCAGCCCCAGCATTTT. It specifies CASNKAGRQPQHF.

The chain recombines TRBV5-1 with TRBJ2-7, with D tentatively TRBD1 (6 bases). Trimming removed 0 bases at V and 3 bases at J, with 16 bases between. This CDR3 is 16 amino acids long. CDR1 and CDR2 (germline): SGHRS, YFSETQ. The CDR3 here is CASSLGYREPLYEQYF. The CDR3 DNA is TGCGCCAGCAGCTTGGGCTACAGGGAACCTCTCTACGAGCAGTACTTC.

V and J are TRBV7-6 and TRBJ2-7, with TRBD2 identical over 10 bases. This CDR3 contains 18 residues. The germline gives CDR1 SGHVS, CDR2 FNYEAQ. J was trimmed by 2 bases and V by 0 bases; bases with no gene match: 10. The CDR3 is CASSLANSGGSFTYEQYF. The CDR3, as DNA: TGTGCCAGCAGCTTAGCGAATAGCGGGGGGAGTTTTACCTACGAGCAGTACTTC.

The CDR3 DNA is TGTGCCAGCAGCACCCAACAGGGGCAAGCTTTCTTT. Protein: CASSTQQGQAFF. J is TRBJ1-1 and V is TRBV5-5; 7 bases agree with TRBD1. The V segment lost 4 bases and the J segment 9 bases; nucleotides outside the gene matches: 6. Germline CDR1 SGHKS, CDR2 YYEKEE (reference sequence). This CDR3 spans 12 amino acids.

The chain's CDR3 is CASGGEGGLYEQYF. The CDR3 DNA reads as TGTGCCAGTGGGGGGGAGGGGGGATTGTACGAGCAGTACTTC. This chain uses TRBV28 with TRBJ2-7; perhaps TRBD2 as D (7 bases). Germline CDR1 is MDHEN and CDR2 is SYDVKM. The V gene lost 9 bases and the J gene lost 4 bases, with 19 bases spanning the gap. The CDR3 runs to 14 residues.

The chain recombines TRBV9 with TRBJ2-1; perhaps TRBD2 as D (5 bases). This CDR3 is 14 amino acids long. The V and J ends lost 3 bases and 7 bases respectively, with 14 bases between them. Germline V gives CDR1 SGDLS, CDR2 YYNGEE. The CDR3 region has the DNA TGTGCCAGCAGCGCCCCCCCTGGGGAGAATGAGCAGTTCTTC. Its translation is CASSAPPGENEQFF.

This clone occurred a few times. CDR3 DNA sequence: TGTGCCTGGAGTTCGATGTCGGGTTTTACTGAAGCTTTCTTT. Translation: CAWSSMSGFTEAFF. V gene TRBV30 combines with J gene TRBJ1-1; no firm D call. Germline CDR1 is GTSNPN and CDR2 is SVGIG (reference sequence). The V end was cut by 2 bases, the J end by 5 bases, with 15 bases between. This CDR3 is built from 14 residues.

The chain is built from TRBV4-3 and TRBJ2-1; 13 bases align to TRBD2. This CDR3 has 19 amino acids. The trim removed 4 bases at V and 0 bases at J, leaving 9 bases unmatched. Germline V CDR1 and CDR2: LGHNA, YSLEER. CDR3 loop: CASSRNPGTSGTSYNEQFF. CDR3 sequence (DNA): TGCGCCAGCAGCCGAAACCCCGGGACTAGCGGGACCTCCTACAATGAGCAGTTCTTC.

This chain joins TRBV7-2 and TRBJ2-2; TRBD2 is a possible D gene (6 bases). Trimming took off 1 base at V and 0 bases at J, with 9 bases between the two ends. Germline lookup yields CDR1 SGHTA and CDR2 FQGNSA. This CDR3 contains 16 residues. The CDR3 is CASSLVAGSNTGELFF. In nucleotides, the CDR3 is TGTGCCAGCAGCTTAGTCGCGGGGTCGAACACCGGGGAGCTGTTTTTT. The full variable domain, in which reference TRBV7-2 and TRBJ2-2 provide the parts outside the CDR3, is GAGVSQSPSNKVTEKGKDVELRCDPISGHTALYWYRQSLGQGLEFLIYFQGNSAPDKSGLPSDRFSAERTGGSVSTLTIQRTQQEDSAVYLCASSLVAGSNTGELFFGEGSRLTVL.

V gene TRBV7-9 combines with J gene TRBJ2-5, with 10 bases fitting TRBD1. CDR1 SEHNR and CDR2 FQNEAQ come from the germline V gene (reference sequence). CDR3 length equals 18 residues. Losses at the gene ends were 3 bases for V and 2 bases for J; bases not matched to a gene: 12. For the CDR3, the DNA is TGTGCCAGCAGCTTCTTTTGGCCGGGACAGGGGAATCAAGAGACCCAGTACTTC. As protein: CASSFFWPGQGNQETQYF.

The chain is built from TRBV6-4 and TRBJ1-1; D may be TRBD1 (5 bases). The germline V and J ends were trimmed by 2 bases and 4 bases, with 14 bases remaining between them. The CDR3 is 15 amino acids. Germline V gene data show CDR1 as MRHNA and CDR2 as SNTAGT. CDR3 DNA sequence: TGTGCCAGCAGTGACGGAGAAGGGGTGGGCACTGAAGCTTTCTTT. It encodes CASSDGEGVGTEAFF.

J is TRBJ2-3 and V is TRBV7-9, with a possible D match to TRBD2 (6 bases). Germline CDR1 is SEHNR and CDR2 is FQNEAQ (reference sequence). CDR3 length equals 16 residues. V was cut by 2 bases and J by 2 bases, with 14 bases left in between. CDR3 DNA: TGTGCCAGCAGCTTACCTGGCGGGGCCCCCACAGATACGCAGTATTTT. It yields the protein CASSLPGGAPTDTQYF.

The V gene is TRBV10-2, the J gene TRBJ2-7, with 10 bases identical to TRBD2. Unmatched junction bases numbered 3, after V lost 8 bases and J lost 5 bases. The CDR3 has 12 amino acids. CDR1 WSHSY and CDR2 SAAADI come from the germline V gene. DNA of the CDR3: TGCGCCAGCGGGACTAGCGATGACGAGCAGTACTTC. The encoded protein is CASGTSDDEQYF.

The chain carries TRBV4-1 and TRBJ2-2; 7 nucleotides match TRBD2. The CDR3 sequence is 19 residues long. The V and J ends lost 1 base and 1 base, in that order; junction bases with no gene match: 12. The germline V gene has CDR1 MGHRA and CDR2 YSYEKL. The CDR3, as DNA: TGCGCCAGCAGCCAAGCCCCTCTCGGGCGGGGGATGAACACCGGGGAGCTGTTTTTT. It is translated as CASSQAPLGRGMNTGELFF.

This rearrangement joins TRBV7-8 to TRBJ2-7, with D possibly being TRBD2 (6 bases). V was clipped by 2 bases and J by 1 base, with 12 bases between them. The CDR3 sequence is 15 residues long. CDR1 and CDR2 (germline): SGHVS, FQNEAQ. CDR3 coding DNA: TGTGCCAGCAGCTTACCCCGGGGGATATCCTACGAGCAGTACTTC. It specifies CASSLPRGISYEQYF.

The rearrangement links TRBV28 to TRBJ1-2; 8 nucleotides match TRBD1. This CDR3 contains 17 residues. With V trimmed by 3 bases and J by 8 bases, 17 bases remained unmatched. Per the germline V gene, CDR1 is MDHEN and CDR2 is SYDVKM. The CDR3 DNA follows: TGTGCCAGCAGTTTTCCCCCCGGGACAGGCTACGAGGGGGGCTACACCTTC. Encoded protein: CASSFPPGTGYEGGYTF.

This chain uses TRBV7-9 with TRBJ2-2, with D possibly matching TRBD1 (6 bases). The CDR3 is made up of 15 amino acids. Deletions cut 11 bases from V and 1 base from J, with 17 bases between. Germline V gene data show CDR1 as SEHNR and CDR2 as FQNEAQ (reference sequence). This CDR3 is CALPPGQRNTGELFF. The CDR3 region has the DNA TGTGCCTTACCTCCCGGACAGAGGAACACCGGGGAGCTGTTTTTT.

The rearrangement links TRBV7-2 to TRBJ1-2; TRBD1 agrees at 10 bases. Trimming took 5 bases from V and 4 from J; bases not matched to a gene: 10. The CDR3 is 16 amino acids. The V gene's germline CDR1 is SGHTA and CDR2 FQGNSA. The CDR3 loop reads CASSLGTGEAFYGYTF. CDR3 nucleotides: TGTGCCAGCAGCCTAGGGACAGGGGAGGCCTTCTATGGCTACACCTTC. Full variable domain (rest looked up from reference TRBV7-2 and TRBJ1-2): GAGVSQSPSNKVTEKGKDVELRCDPISGHTALYWYRQSLGQGLEFLIYFQGNSAPDKSGLPSDRFSAERTGGSVSTLTIQRTQQEDSAVYLCASSLGTGEAFYGYTFGSGTRLTVV.

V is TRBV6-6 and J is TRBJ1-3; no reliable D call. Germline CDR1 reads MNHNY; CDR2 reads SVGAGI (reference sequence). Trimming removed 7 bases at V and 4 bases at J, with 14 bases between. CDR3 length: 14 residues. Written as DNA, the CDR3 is TGTGCCAGCACCGGGATTTCAGTCGGAAACACCATATATTTT. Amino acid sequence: CASTGISVGNTIYF.

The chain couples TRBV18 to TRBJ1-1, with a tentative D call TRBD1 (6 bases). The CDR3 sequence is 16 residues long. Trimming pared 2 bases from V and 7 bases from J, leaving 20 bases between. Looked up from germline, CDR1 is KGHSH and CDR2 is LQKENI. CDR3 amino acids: CASSPMTGRDLDEAFF. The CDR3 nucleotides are TGTGCCAGCTCACCAATGACAGGACGGGACCTGGATGAAGCTTTCTTT. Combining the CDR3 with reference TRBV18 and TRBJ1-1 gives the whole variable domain NAGVMQNPRHLVRRRGQEARLRCSPMKGHSHVYWYRQLPEEGLKFMVYLQKENIIDESGMPKERFSAEFPKEGPSILRIQQVVRGDSAAYFCASSPMTGRDLDEAFFGQGTRLTVV.

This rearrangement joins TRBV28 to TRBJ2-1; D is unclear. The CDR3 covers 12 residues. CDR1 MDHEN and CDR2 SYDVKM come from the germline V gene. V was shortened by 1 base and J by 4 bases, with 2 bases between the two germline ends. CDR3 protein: CASSLSYNEQFF. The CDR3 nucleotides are TGTGCCAGCAGTTTATCATACAATGAGCAGTTCTTC.

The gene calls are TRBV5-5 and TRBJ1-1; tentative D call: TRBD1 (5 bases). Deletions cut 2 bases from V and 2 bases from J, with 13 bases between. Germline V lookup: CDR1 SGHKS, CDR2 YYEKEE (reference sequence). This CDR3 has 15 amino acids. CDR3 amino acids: CASSFPRTTNTEAFF. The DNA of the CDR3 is TGTGCCAGCAGCTTTCCCCGGACAACAAACACTGAAGCTTTCTTT.

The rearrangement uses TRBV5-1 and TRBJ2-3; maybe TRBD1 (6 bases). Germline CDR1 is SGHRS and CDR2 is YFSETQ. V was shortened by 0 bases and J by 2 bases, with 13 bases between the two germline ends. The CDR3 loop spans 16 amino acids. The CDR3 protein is CASSLGGQAPTDTQYF. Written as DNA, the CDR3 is TGCGCCAGCAGCTTGGGGGGGCAGGCCCCCACAGATACGCAGTATTTT. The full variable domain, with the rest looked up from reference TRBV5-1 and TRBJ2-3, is KAGVTQTPRYLIKTRGQQVTLSCSPISGHRSVSWYQQTPGQGLQFLFEYFSETQRNKGNFPGRFSGRQFSNSRSEMNVSTLELGDSALYLCASSLGGQAPTDTQYFGPGTRLTVL.